The TCR beta chain under discussion was sequenced for a study of blood T cell repertoires in COVID-19. This clone turned up a few times. This table comes from immunoSEQ multiplex PCR, and its TCRdb copy is limited to in-frame clones, with some not included. The sample consists of over 90,000 clones, 81% of them appearing once. Input material: peripheral blood. The TCR comes from a man aged 60 to 69 with acute or convalescent COVID-19.

CDR3 in DNA: TGCAGCGGGGGGGGGAGGGGAGCGAGCACTGAAGCTTTCTTT. It codes for CSGGGRGASTEAFF. The J gene is TRBJ1-1, the V gene TRBV29-1; D is possibly TRBD1 (5 bases). Germline V gives CDR1 SQVTM, CDR2 ANQGSEA. Trimming left V 7 bases short and J 4 bases short, with 19 bases between. This CDR3 contains 14 residues.